A selection of T cell receptor beta chains follows, all from one sample in a study of tumor-infiltrating lymphocytes in primary liver carcinoma. MiXCR, applied by TCRdb to the multiplex PCR reads, yields one record per CDR3 protein. Here the sample spans hundreds of thousands of distinct CDR3 sequences, around three fifths being singletons. Sequenced input: peripheral blood. The origin of the receptors is a woman aged 25 to 39 with primary liver carcinoma and hepatitis B virus infection. The CDR3 runs from the conserved cysteine through the conserved F or W. The D gene is left open where the match is weak. The size field is filled for only some rows; it gives once, few, many or a size class.

j_gene	abundance	v_gene	d_gene	CDR3nt	CDR3aa
TRBJ2-7	once	TRBV11-1	.	TGTACCAGCAGTTTAGTTGGAGATAGTGGCTTAGAGCAGTACTTC	CTSSLVGDSGLEQYF
TRBJ2-1	many	TRBV12-3/TRBV12-4	.	TGTGCCAGCAGGCCTCGACTAGAACCCCATGAGCAGTTCTTC	CASRPRLEPHEQFF
TRBJ1-1	few	TRBV30	.	TGTGCCTGGAGTGTACGGGGGAAAGCTTTCTTT	CAWSVRGKAFF
TRBJ2-1	once	TRBV7-3	TRBD2	TGTGCCAGCAGCTGGCTAGCGGGAGACAATGAGCAGTTCTTC	CASSWLAGDNEQFF
TRBJ2-1	.	TRBV5-1	.	TGCGCCACCCGACGACTAAACAATGAGCAGTTCTTC	CATRRLNNEQFF
TRBJ1-6	.	TRBV6-5	TRBD1	TGTGCCAGCAGTTCCGTGGACAGGGGTGTTTCACCCCTCCACTTT	CASSSVDRGVSPLHF
TRBJ2-3	.	TRBV30	.	TGTGCCTGGAGTGTATCGTCTGGGGCAACTACGCAGTATTTT	CAWSVSSGATTQYF
TRBJ2-7	many	TRBV12-3/TRBV12-4	.	TGTGCCAGCAGTTTAATCGGGGCCTCCTACGAGCAGTACTTC	CASSLIGASYEQYF
TRBJ2-1	many	TRBV12-3/TRBV12-4	TRBD1	TGTGCCAGCAAGGGACAGGGATCGAGCTCCTACAATGAGCAGTTCTTC	CASKGQGSSSYNEQFF
TRBJ2-7	few	TRBV4-1	.	TGCGCCAGCAGCCAAGTCTCAGACAGCTCCTACGAGCAGTACTTC	CASSQVSDSSYEQYF
TRBJ2-5	.	TRBV10-2	.	TGCGCCACAAAAGGGGACACCGTAAGAGGGAAGACCCAGTACTTC	CATKGDTVRGKTQYF
TRBJ2-4	many	TRBV5-4	TRBD1	TGTGCCAGCACCAGGGACAGGGGGGACATTCAGTACTTC	CASTRDRGDIQYF
TRBJ2-3	few	TRBV6-6	TRBD1	TGTGCCAGTGGTAGAGGGGGCTTGGTGGCGGATGCGCAGTATTTT	CASGRGGLVADAQYF
TRBJ1-5	many	TRBV6-1	.	TGTGCCAGCAGTGAAGTTGGGGCCAACCAGCCCCAGCATTTT	CASSEVGANQPQHF
TRBJ2-7	.	TRBV29-1	.	TGCAGCGTTCTAGAATCCGGGGTCTCCTACGGGCAATACTTC	CSVLESGVSYGQYF
TRBJ2-7	few	TRBV7-8	.	TGTGCCAGCAGCTTCGGAGTGGGGTTCTACGAGCAGTACTTC	CASSFGVGFYEQYF
TRBJ2-2	.	TRBV30	TRBD2	TGTGCCTGGAGTGTTAGTAGCGGGAGGACCCGGTCCGGGGAGCTGTTTTTT	CAWSVSSGRTRSGELFF
TRBJ2-4	few	TRBV6-2/TRBV6-3	.	TGTGCCAGCAGTTACTCTGCTTCGCTAGCCAAAAACATTCAGTACTTC	CASSYSASLAKNIQYF
TRBJ2-1	few	TRBV30	.	TGTGCCTGGAGTTCCGGGACTCCCTACAATGAGCAGTTCTTC	CAWSSGTPYNEQFF
TRBJ2-5	.	TRBV12-3/TRBV12-4	.	TGTGCCAGCAGTTTCTGGACAGCGCAGGGAGAGACCCAGTACTTC	CASSFWTAQGETQYF
TRBJ1-5	many	TRBV12-3/TRBV12-4	.	TGTGCCAGCAGTTTAAGTCAGGGGCTCAATCAGCCCCAGCATTTT	CASSLSQGLNQPQHF
TRBJ2-3	.	TRBV11-3	.	TGTGCCAGCAGTCCCTCTTGGGGAATGCGTGATACGCAGTATTTT	CASSPSWGMRDTQYF
TRBJ2-5	.	TRBV10-2	.	TGCGCCAGCAGTGAGGGGCCGGGCGGGACCCAGTACTTC	CASSEGPGGTQYF
TRBJ1-5	.	TRBV6-4	.	TGTGCCAGCAGCAGGGATAGCAATCAGCCCCATCATTTT	CASSRDSNQPHHF